This T cell receptor (beta chain) was captured in a study of PD-L1 blockade in urothelial cancer. Across the study: Patients had undergone 0 to 3 prior chemotherapy regimens.

Synthetic templates analogous to TCR were spiked into all PCRs individually. Method: immunoSEQ multiplex PCR; TCRdb's copy keeps in-frame clones and lacks some. The sample records over 100,000 clones, about 91% being singletons. Time point meaning: peripheral blood 6 weeks after treatment start. Urothelial carcinoma, locally advanced or metastatic, affected the patients. The specimen comprised PBMCs, sampled around atezolizumab (anti-PD-L1) treatment. This clonotype was sampled from a man in his fifties or sixties with urothelial cancer.

As DNA, the CDR3 is TGTGCCAGTAGATCTCTTGGGGGGTCGGGAGAGACCCAGTACTTC. This codes for CASRSLGGSGETQYF. The rearrangement uses TRBV19 and TRBJ2-5; D might be TRBD2 (6 bases). The CDR3 covers 15 residues. Germline CDR1 and CDR2: LNHDA and SQIVND (reference sequence). The ends were cut back, 6 bases at V and 4 bases at J, with 18 bases in the middle.